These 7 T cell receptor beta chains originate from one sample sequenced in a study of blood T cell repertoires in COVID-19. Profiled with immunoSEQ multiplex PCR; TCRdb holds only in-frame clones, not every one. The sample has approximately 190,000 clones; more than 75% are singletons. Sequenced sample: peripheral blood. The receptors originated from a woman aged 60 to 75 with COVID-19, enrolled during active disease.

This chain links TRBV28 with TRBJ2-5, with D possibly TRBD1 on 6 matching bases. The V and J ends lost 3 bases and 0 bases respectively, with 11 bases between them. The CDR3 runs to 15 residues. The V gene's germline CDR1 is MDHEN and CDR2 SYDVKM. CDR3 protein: CASSFGDRNQETQYF. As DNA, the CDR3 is TGTGCCAGCAGTTTCGGCGACAGGAACCAAGAGACCCAGTACTTC.

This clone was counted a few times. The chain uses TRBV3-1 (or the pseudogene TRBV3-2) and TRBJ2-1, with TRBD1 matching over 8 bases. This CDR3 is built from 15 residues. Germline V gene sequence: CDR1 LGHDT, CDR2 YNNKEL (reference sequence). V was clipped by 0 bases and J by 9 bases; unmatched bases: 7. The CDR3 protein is CASSQDRQGAGEQFF. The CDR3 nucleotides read TGTGCCAGCAGCCAAGATCGGCAGGGGGCCGGTGAGCAGTTCTTC.

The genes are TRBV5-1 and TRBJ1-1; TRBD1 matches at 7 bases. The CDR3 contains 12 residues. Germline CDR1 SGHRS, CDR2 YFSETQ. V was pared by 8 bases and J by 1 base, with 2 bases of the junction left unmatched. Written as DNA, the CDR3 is TGCGCCAGTCGACAGGGGAACACTGAAGCTTTCTTT. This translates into CASRQGNTEAFF.

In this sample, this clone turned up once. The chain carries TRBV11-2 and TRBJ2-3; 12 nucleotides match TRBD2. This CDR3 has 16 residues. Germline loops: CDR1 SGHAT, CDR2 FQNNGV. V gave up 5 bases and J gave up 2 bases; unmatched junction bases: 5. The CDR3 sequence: CASSLRTSGITDTQYF. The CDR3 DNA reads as TGTGCCAGCAGCCTCAGGACTAGCGGGATCACAGATACGCAGTATTTT.

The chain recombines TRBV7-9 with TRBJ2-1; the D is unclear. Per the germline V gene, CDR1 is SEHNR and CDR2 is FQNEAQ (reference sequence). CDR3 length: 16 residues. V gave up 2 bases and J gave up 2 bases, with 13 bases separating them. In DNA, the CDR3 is TGTGCCAGCAGCTTATCAATAGCTGATACCTACAATGAGCAGTTCTTC. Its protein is CASSLSIADTYNEQFF.

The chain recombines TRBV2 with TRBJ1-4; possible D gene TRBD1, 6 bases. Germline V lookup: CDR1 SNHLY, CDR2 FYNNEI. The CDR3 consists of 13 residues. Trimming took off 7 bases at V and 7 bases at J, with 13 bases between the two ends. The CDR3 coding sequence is TGTGCCAGCAACCCCGCCAGGGGTGAAAAACTGTTTTTT. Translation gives CASNPARGEKLFF.

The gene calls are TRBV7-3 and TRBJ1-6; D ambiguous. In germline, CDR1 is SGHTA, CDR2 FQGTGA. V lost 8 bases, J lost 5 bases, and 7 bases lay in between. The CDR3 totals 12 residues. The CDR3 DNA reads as TGTGCCAGCCGCGTAGATAATTCACCCCTCCACTTT. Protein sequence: CASRVDNSPLHF.